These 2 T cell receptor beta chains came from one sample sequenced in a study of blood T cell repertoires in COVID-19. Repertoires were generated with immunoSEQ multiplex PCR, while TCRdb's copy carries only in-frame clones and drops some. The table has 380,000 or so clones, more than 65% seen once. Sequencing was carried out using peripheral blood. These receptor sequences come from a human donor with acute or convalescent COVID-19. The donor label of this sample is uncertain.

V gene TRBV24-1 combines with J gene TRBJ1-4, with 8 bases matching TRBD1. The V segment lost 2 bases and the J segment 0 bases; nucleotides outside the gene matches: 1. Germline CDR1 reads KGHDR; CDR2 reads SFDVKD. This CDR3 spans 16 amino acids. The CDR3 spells CATSDSTGATNEKLFF. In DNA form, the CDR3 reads TGTGCCACCAGTGATTCGACAGGGGCAACTAATGAAAAACTGTTTTTT.

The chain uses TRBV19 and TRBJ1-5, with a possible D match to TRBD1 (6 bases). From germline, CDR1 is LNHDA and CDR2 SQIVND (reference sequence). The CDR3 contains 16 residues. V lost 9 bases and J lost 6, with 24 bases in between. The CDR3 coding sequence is TGTGCCAGCTCTCGGGGGGGGCGCGGAAATTTTCAGCCCCAGCATTTT. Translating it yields CASSRGGRGNFQPQHF.